Each of the 25 T cell receptor beta chains below was sequenced from the same sample in a study of control samples from healthy donors and cancer patients. Data came from immunoSEQ multiplex PCR; TCRdb stores just in-frame clones and leaves some out. This sample has about 100,000 clones, with more than 85% found just once. Material for sequencing was blood. These receptors were obtained from a man aged 25 to 40 in good health.

The genes are TRBV4-1 and TRBJ2-1; 10 nucleotides match TRBD2. The germline V gene encodes CDR1 MGHRA and CDR2 YSYEKL. There are 19 residues in the CDR3. V shed 4 bases, J shed 3 bases, and the junction held 15 bases outside the gene matches. The CDR3 loop reads CASSPHSVVAGGYYNEQFF. Here the CDR3 DNA reads TGCGCCAGCAGCCCACACAGTGTAGTAGCGGGGGGATACTACAATGAGCAGTTCTTC.

This clone was seen just once. The sample holds other DNA sequences that translate to the same CDR3. The rearrangement uses TRBV5-1 and TRBJ1-1, with TRBD1 as a possible D gene (5 bases). This CDR3 comprises 16 residues. Trimming removed 0 bases from V and 4 bases from J, with 16 bases in between. Germline loops: CDR1 SGHRS, CDR2 YFSETQ. CDR3 sequence: CASSLVMGRGGTEAFF. Here the CDR3 DNA reads TGCGCCAGCAGCTTGGTTATGGGGCGCGGGGGCACTGAAGCTTTCTTT.

The gene calls are TRBV4-2 and TRBJ2-7; unclear D gene. The CDR3 covers 15 residues. V lost 0 bases and J lost 3, with 12 bases in between. Germline values: CDR1 LGHNA, CDR2 YNFKEQ. The CDR3 reads CASSQDSSPDYEQYF. CDR3 in DNA: TGTGCCAGCAGCCAAGATAGCTCCCCCGACTACGAGCAGTACTTC.

V is TRBV4-1 and J is TRBJ1-2; D might be TRBD1 (6 bases). Germline V gives CDR1 MGHRA, CDR2 YSYEKL. V was cut by 1 base and J by 2 bases, with 11 bases left in between. The CDR3 length is 15 residues. The CDR3 loop reads CASSQVMDRNYGYTF. Written as DNA, the CDR3 is TGCGCCAGCAGCCAAGTTATGGACAGAAACTATGGCTACACCTTC.

This chain links TRBV6-2 or TRBV6-3 with TRBJ2-4, with TRBD2 matching over 13 bases. Germline CDR1 MNHEY, CDR2 SVGEGT. V shed 6 bases, J shed 2 bases, and the junction held 10 bases outside the gene matches. The CDR3 is 18 amino acids. This chain's CDR3 is CASSPPMGLAGTKNIQYF. The CDR3 bases are TGTGCCAGCAGCCCCCCGATGGGACTAGCGGGGACCAAAAACATTCAGTACTTC.

This rearrangement joins TRBV7-2 to TRBJ2-1; 10 positions match TRBD1. Germline assignment: CDR1 SGHTA and CDR2 FQGNSA. V shed 3 bases and J 10 bases; nucleotides not matched to a gene: 12. This CDR3 comprises 16 residues. CDR3 region: CASSFSGTGASWEQFF. In DNA form, the CDR3 reads TGTGCCAGCAGCTTTTCCGGGACAGGGGCGTCTTGGGAGCAGTTCTTC.

To note about this clone: A much larger clonotype is one base distant, so this may be a read error. Other nucleotide sequences from this sample produce the same CDR3. The chain carries TRBV9 and TRBJ2-3; maybe TRBD2 (6 bases). Germline lookup yields CDR1 SGDLS and CDR2 YYNGEE. V was shortened by 0 bases and J by 2 bases, with 13 bases between the two germline ends. There are 16 residues in the CDR3. Here the CDR3 reads CASSVDNGGTTDTQYF. CDR3 DNA sequence: TGTGCCAGCAGCGTAGATAACGGGGGTACCACAGATACGCAGTATTTT.

The chain couples TRBV30 to TRBJ2-2, with D possibly TRBD2 on 6 matching bases. Germline CDR1 GTSNPN, CDR2 SVGIG (reference sequence). V lost 1 base, J lost 8 bases, and 17 bases lay in between. CDR3 length equals 15 residues. DNA of the CDR3: TGTGCCTGGAGTGCTACTAGCCGATCAGGGGGGGAGCTGTTTTTT. Translating gives CAWSATSRSGGELFF.

This chain joins TRBV27 and TRBJ1-6, with a possible D match to TRBD1 (6 bases). The CDR3 has 18 amino acids. CDR1 is MNHEY, CDR2 SMNVEV, per germline (reference sequence). V was pared by 6 bases and J by 0 bases, with 18 bases between. CDR3 sequence: CASRKEAGQFSYNSPLHF. CDR3 bases: TGTGCCAGCAGGAAAGAAGCGGGACAATTCTCCTATAATTCACCCCTCCACTTT.

The chain links TRBV19 to TRBJ2-1; 10 bases align to TRBD2. Germline lookup yields CDR1 LNHDA and CDR2 SQIVND (reference sequence). CDR3 length equals 14 residues. J gave up 12 bases and V 4 bases, and 9 bases lay outside the gene matches. CDR3 protein: CASSSLAGVPPQFF. DNA for the CDR3: TGTGCCAGTAGTAGTCTAGCGGGAGTCCCCCCGCAGTTCTTC.

V gene TRBV6-5 combines with J gene TRBJ2-7, with 8 bases identical to TRBD1. The CDR3 totals 15 residues. CDR1 and CDR2 from the germline V gene are MNHEY and SVGAGI. V shed 4 bases, J shed 1 base, and the junction held 6 bases outside the gene matches. The CDR3 DNA sequence: TGTGCCAGCAGTTCCAGGGGGCCTCTTTCCTACGAGCAGTACTTC. Protein product: CASSSRGPLSYEQYF.

This clone was found once. V is TRBV28 and J is TRBJ2-1; 7 nucleotides line up with TRBD2. CDR3 size: 14 residues. Germline CDR1 reads MDHEN; CDR2 reads SYDVKM. Germline trimming cut 6 bases from V and 7 bases from J; bases unmatched to any gene: 9. CDR3 sequence (DNA): TGTGCCAGCAGAAGGCGGGAGACTTGGAATGAGCAGTTCTTC. Protein product: CASRRRETWNEQFF.

The chain links TRBV19 to TRBJ1-2, with 8 positions matching TRBD1. The J segment lost 4 bases and the V segment lost 3 bases, leaving 10 bases of the junction unmatched. Germline assignment: CDR1 LNHDA and CDR2 SQIVND (reference sequence). The CDR3 spans 16 residues. DNA of the CDR3: TGTGCCAGTAGTATTAGAAAGGGACAGGTCCCCTATGGCTACACCTTC. The encoded protein is CASSIRKGQVPYGYTF.

Notes on this clone: Different DNA sequences within this sample yield the same CDR3. In DNA form, the CDR3 reads TGTGCCAGCAGCCAAGGGTCCAACACCGGGGAGCTGTTTTTT. It encodes CASSQGSNTGELFF. The J gene is TRBJ2-2, the V gene TRBV3-1 (or the pseudogene TRBV3-2); no reliable D call. Germline V gene sequence: CDR1 LGHDT, CDR2 YNNKEL (reference sequence). The ends were cut back, 1 base at V and 2 bases at J, with 5 bases in the middle. CDR3 length: 14 amino acids.

This chain joins TRBV28 and TRBJ1-2, with D perhaps matching TRBD1 (6 bases). The CDR3 contains 16 residues. From germline, CDR1 is MDHEN and CDR2 SYDVKM. With 2 bases removed from V and 5 bases from J, the gap between germline ends came to 18 bases. The DNA for the CDR3 is TGTGCCAGCAGTTTAATCGCGGGGGCCAGGGGATATGGCTACACCTTC. Its protein product is CASSLIAGARGYGYTF.

The J gene is TRBJ2-6, the V gene TRBV30; D is possibly TRBD1 or TRBD2 (6 bases each). The length of the CDR3 is 19 residues. CDR1 and CDR2 (germline): GTSNPN, SVGIG (reference sequence). Trimming pared 5 bases from V and 0 bases from J, leaving 23 bases between. CDR3 sequence: CAWELKQGGTFSGANVLTF. The CDR3 nucleotides are TGTGCCTGGGAACTCAAACAAGGGGGGACCTTCTCTGGGGCCAACGTCCTGACTTTC. The full variable domain, with the rest looked up from reference TRBV30 and TRBJ2-6, is SQTIHQWPATLVQPVGSPLSLECTVEGTSNPNLYWYRQAAGRGLQLLFYSVGIGQISSEVPQNLSASRPQDRQFILSSKKLLLSDSGFYLCAWELKQGGTFSGANVLTFGAGSRLTVL.

V and J are TRBV6-8 and TRBJ2-3, with D perhaps matching TRBD1 or TRBD2 (5 bases each). V was pared by 6 bases and J by 2 bases, with 12 bases between. Germline V gene sequence: CDR1 MNHGY, CDR2 SAAAGT. CDR3 length: 14 amino acids. The CDR3 DNA is TGTGCCAGCAGACCGGGACCCCCCACAGATACGCAGTATTTT. As protein: CASRPGPPTDTQYF.

This clone was picked up one time. V is TRBV5-1 and J is TRBJ1-1, with no clear D. V shed 0 bases and J shed 7 bases, with 16 bases lying between them. The CDR3 totals 15 residues. CDR1 is SGHRS and CDR2 is YFSETQ in the germline V gene. In DNA form, the CDR3 reads TGCGCCAGCAGCTTGGACGGACCCTCTGCGGGTGAAGCTTTCTTT. Its translation: CASSLDGPSAGEAFF.

J is TRBJ2-7 and V is TRBV24-1; either TRBD1 or TRBD2 may fit D (5 bases each). This CDR3 has 14 residues. V shed 4 bases and J shed 3 bases, with 12 bases lying between them. The V gene's germline CDR1 is KGHDR and CDR2 SFDVKD. DNA of the CDR3: TGTGCCACCAGTGAAGGGGCGGGTAGCTACGAGCAGTACTTC. It encodes CATSEGAGSYEQYF.

This chain connects TRBV5-4 to TRBJ1-1; 11 bases fit TRBD1. Germline V CDR1 and CDR2: SGHNT, YYREEE (reference sequence). With 1 base clipped from V and 8 bases from J, the junction kept 10 bases outside the gene matches. The CDR3 consists of 16 residues. The CDR3 sequence: CASSLNGGDRGLEAFF. The CDR3, as DNA: TGTGCCAGCAGCTTGAATGGCGGGGACAGGGGGTTGGAAGCTTTCTTT.

The rearrangement joins TRBV5-6 to TRBJ2-3, with D perhaps matching TRBD1 or TRBD2 (5 bases each). Germline assignment: CDR1 SGHDT and CDR2 YYEEEE. Deletions cut 4 bases from V and 8 bases from J, with 20 bases between. The CDR3 is made up of 15 amino acids. The CDR3 spells CASSTQWGSHGTQYF. The DNA of the CDR3 is TGTGCCAGCAGCACTCAGTGGGGGAGCCACGGTACGCAGTATTTT.

This chain connects TRBV4-3 to TRBJ2-1; D not certain. Germline loops: CDR1 LGHNA, CDR2 YSLEER. The CDR3 is 16 amino acids. The V and J ends lost 0 bases and 3 bases respectively, with 12 bases between them. CDR3 sequence reads: CASSQEKVTFYNEQFF. In DNA, the CDR3 is TGCGCCAGCAGCCAAGAAAAGGTTACTTTCTACAATGAGCAGTTCTTC.

The rearrangement joins TRBV11-2 to TRBJ2-7, with D possibly being TRBD1 or TRBD2 (5 bases each). The CDR3 contains 13 residues. Per germline, CDR1 SGHAT and CDR2 FQNNGV. The V end was cut by 6 bases, the J end by 5 bases, with 14 bases between. The CDR3, as DNA: TGTGCCAGCAGTCAAGACCGGGGACACGAGCAGTACGTC. This codes for CASSQDRGHEQYV.

The chain carries TRBV12-3 or TRBV12-4 and TRBJ1-2, with unresolved D. The V gene lost 6 bases and the J gene lost 1 base, with 6 bases spanning the gap. There are 12 residues in the CDR3. The CDR3 loop is CASRNFNYGYTF. CDR3 nucleotide sequence: TGTGCCAGCAGGAATTTTAACTATGGCTACACCTTC.

The chain combines TRBV5-4 with TRBJ2-5; 7 bases fit TRBD2. With 1 base clipped from V and 6 bases from J, the junction kept 9 bases outside the gene matches. Germline assignment: CDR1 SGHNT and CDR2 YYREEE (reference sequence). This CDR3 has 15 amino acids. CDR3 loop: CASSLMGGLGKTQYF. CDR3 coding DNA: TGTGCCAGCAGCTTGATGGGAGGGCTGGGAAAGACCCAGTACTTC. The full variable domain, completed using reference TRBV5-4 and TRBJ2-5, is ETGVTQSPTHLIKTRGQQVTLRCSSQSGHNTVSWYQQALGQGPQFIFQYYREEENGRGNFPPRFSGLQFPNYSSELNVNALELDDSALYLCASSLMGGLGKTQYFGPGTRLLVL.